A selection of T cell receptor delta chains follows, all from one sample in a study of Vδ1+ human thymocytes. TCRdb reanalysed the multiplex PCR reads with CATT. The sample lists more than 45,000 delta-chain clones, around 15% occurring once. Sequencing was done on a sample of Vdelta1+ gamma-delta thymocytes from the thymus. These receptors originate from a girl under three years old who had congenital heart surgery. Both conserved end residues are part of each CDR3. Fields, in order: D gene, clone size, J gene, CDR3 length, V gene, CDR3 protein, CDR3 DNA. A D gene is named only where the DNA matches it firmly. Only some rows state a clone size, as once, few, many or a class for expanded clones.

TRDD3,few,TRDJ1,17,TRDV2,CACEGVLGGKYTDKLIF,TGTGCCTGTGAGGGGGTACTGGGGGGTAAGTACACCGATAAACTCATCTTT
.,few,TRDJ1,19,TRDV1,CALGELLPPRTRGADKLIF,TGTGCTCTTGGGGAACTACTCCCGCCCCGTACGCGGGGGGCCGATAAACTCATCTTT
TRDD3,.,TRDJ1,24,TRDV1,CALGEPVRSTDITGGLKYTDKLIF,TGTGCTCTTGGGGAACCAGTCCGCTCTACGGACATTACTGGGGGACTAAAGTACACCGATAAACTCATCTTT
TRDD3,.,TRDJ1,16,TRDV1,CALGEVGDRYTDKLIF,TGTGCTCTTGGGGAAGTGGGGGACCGGTACACCGATAAACTCATCTTT
TRDD3,few,TRDJ1,22,TRDV1,CALGELRLRHARFTGETYKLIF,TGTGCTCTTGGGGAACTGAGACTAAGGCACGCGCGTTTTACTGGGGAAACATATAAACTCATCTTT
TRDD3,.,TRDJ1,25,TRDV1,CALGGAFFLPVLGDTWAPGTDKLIF,TGTGCTCTTGGGGGTGCCTTCTTCCTCCCTGTACTGGGGGATACATGGGCTCCCGGCACCGATAAACTCATCTTT
.,.,TRDJ1,14,TRDV1,CALGEPGNTDKLIF,TGTGCTCTTGGGGAACCGGGGAACACCGATAAACTCATCTTT
.,few,TRDJ3,17,TRDV2,CACAPNVRDTETRQMFF,TGTGCCTGTGCCCCAAACGTACGAGATACCGAAACTCGACAGATGTTTTTC
.,.,TRDJ1,16,TRDV1,CALGELKGTYTDKLIF,TGTGCTCTTGGGGAACTAAAGGGTACGTACACCGATAAACTCATCTTT
.,.,TRDJ1,23,TRDV1,CALGELEGSSGADSTHIIDKLIF,TGTGCTCTTGGGGAACTGGAGGGTTCCTCCGGGGCGGATTCCACCCACATCATCGATAAACTCATCTTT
.,once,TRDJ1,19,TRDV1,CALGTVLHNKEQDTDKLIF,TGTGCTCTTGGGACCGTACTGCATAATAAAGAGCAAGACACCGATAAACTCATCTTT
TRDD3,.,TRDJ1,22,TRDV1,CALGELPQLLGDTKDHTDKLIF,TGTGCTCTTGGGGAACTCCCTCAACTACTGGGGGATACGAAGGATCACACCGATAAACTCATCTTT
.,few,TRDJ1,19,TRDV1,CALGGSFTVLGGNTDKLIF,TGTGCTCTTGGGGGTTCCTTCACGGTACTGGGAGGGAACACCGATAAACTCATCTTT
TRDD3,.,TRDJ1,26,TRDV1,CALGALAAPKPPYWGIRGPITDKLIF,TGTGCTCTTGGGGCCTTAGCCGCCCCCAAGCCCCCATACTGGGGGATACGGGGGCCCATTACCGATAAACTCATCTTT
TRDD3,few,TRDJ1,21,TRDV1,CALGELDPSPGGYVYTDKLIF,TGTGCTCTTGGGGAATTGGACCCCAGCCCTGGGGGATACGTGTACACCGATAAACTCATCTTT
.,.,TRDJ1,22,TRDV1,CALGELTPQRGKKSRYTDKLIF,TGTGCTCTTGGGGAACTTACTCCCCAAAGGGGGAAAAAATCCAGGTACACCGATAAACTCATCTTT
TRDD3,.,TRDJ1,15,TRDV1,CALGELRGIADKLIF,TGTGCTCTTGGGGAACTACGGGGGATAGCCGATAAACTCATCTTT
.,few,TRDJ1,20,TRDV2,CARDTGLFPLKSGGRTKLIF,TGTGCCCGTGACACCGGACTATTCCCCCTCAAGAGCGGGGGACGGACAAAACTCATCTTT
TRDD3,few,TRDJ1,21,TRDV1,CALGELPPRPTGGSVQRELIF,TGTGCTCTTGGGGAACTCCCCCCCCGCCCTACTGGGGGATCGGTCCAACGGGAACTCATCTTT
TRDD3,few,TRDJ1,18,TRDV2,CACDTGFWGTPYTDKLIF,TGTGCCTGTGACACTGGATTCTGGGGGACCCCCTACACCGATAAACTCATCTTT
TRDD3,.,TRDJ1,18,TRDV2,CACDTTGGSYQVTDKLIF,TGTGCCTGTGACACCACTGGGGGATCCTATCAGGTCACCGATAAACTCATCTTT
TRDD3,.,TRDJ1,15,TRDV1,CALGLGETQNFKLIF,TGTGCTCTTGGGTTGGGGGAGACGCAAAATTTTAAACTCATCTTT
TRDD3,.,TRDJ1,23,TRDV1,CALGTPPARSTGGIRMDTDKLIF,TGTGCTCTTGGGACCCCCCCCGCCCGAAGCACTGGGGGGATACGCATGGACACCGATAAACTCATCTTT
.,.,TRDJ1,15,TRAV29/DV5,CAASGKNLNTDKLIF,TGTGCAGCAAGCGGAAAGAATCTAAACACCGATAAACTCATCTTT
TRDD3,.,TRDJ1,17,TRDV1,CALGEEGDTLYTDKLIF,TGTGCTCTTGGGGAAGAAGGGGATACCCTGTACACCGATAAACTCATCTTT
TRDD3,.,TRDJ1,19,TRDV1,CALGELGGGYAPHTDKLIF,TGTGCTCTTGGGGAACTAGGGGGGGGATACGCGCCCCACACCGATAAACTCATCTTT
TRDD3,few,TRDJ3,22,TRDV2,CACDTLVLGDTRPLRDTRQMFF,TGTGCCTGTGACACCCTCGTACTGGGGGATACGCGGCCTCTGAGGGACACCCGACAGATGTTTTTC
TRDD3,.,TRDJ1,20,TRDV1,CALGVGPTEWDGGYATKLIF,TGTGCTCTTGGGGTAGGACCTACTGAGTGGGATGGGGGATACGCAACGAAACTCATCTTT
.,few,TRDJ1,20,TRDV1,CALGGKFLVSVGGGTDKLIF,TGTGCTCTTGGGGGGAAATTCCTCGTTTCCGTGGGAGGTGGTACCGATAAACTCATCTTT
TRDD3,few,TRDJ1,16,TRDV1,CALGESGGRRTDKLIF,TGTGCTCTTGGGGAATCTGGGGGACGACGCACCGATAAACTCATCTTT
TRDD3,.,TRDJ1,19,TRDV2,CACDIFLEAGGLYTDKLIF,TGTGCCTGTGACATTTTTCTTGAGGCTGGGGGTCTGTACACCGATAAACTCATCTTT
TRDD3,.,TRDJ1,19,TRDV1,CALGEEAPGRTWGTEKLIF,TGTGCTCTTGGGGAAGAAGCGCCCGGCCGAACCTGGGGGACAGAAAAACTCATCTTT
.,.,TRDJ1,23,TRDV1,CALGILSYVAQQARGIGTDKLIF,TGTGCTCTTGGGATACTTTCCTACGTAGCCCAACAGGCTAGGGGGATTGGCACCGATAAACTCATCTTT
.,.,TRDJ1,19,TRDV1,CALGEPDVPLFTRADKLIF,TGTGCTCTTGGGGAACCGGACGTTCCCTTATTTACACGGGCCGATAAACTCATCTTT
TRDD3,.,TRDJ1,22,TRDV1,CALGEPLGHIVPGGFCCGKLIF,TGTGCTCTTGGGGAACCACTGGGCCATATCGTCCCTGGGGGATTTTGCTGCGGTAAACTCATCTTT
.,.,TRDJ1,18,TRDV1,CALGELEGPGWYTDKLIF,TGTGCTCTTGGGGAACTAGAGGGCCCCGGGTGGTACACCGATAAACTCATCTTT
TRDD3,few,TRDJ1,16,TRDV2,CACDPYTGGYTDKLIF,TGTGCCTGTGACCCCTATACTGGGGGATACACCGATAAACTCATCTTT
.,few,TRDJ1,24,TRDV1,CALGDPEFRTVEGSIPLYTDKLIF,TGTGCTCTTGGGGACCCAGAATTCCGTACAGTTGAGGGATCGATCCCGTTGTACACCGATAAACTCATCTTT
.,.,TRDJ1,20,TRDV1,CALGNGLGTTVNEYTDKLIF,TGTGCTCTTGGGAACGGCCTCGGAACTACTGTAAACGAGTACACCGATAAACTCATCTTT
TRDD3,.,TRDJ1,21,TRDV1,CALGDFLPLLSGGYPPPRLIF,TGTGCTCTTGGGGACTTCCTACCTCTACTATCTGGGGGATACCCCCCTCCGAGACTCATCTTT
TRDD3,.,TRDJ1,20,TRAV29/DV5,CAARPTWGVEGYGGTDKLIF,TGTGCCGCAAGACCAACCTGGGGGGTGGAGGGATACGGGGGGACCGATAAACTCATCTTT
TRDD3,few,TRDJ1,19,TRDV1,CALGVKRRSLLGDTDKLIF,TGTGCTCTTGGGGTCAAGCGCAGGTCCTTACTGGGGGATACCGATAAACTCATCTTT
.,.,TRDJ1,21,TRDV1,CALGELYPGRGTGGRTDKLIF,TGTGCTCTTGGGGAACTATACCCTGGTCGTGGTACTGGCGGGAGGACCGATAAACTCATCTTT
TRDD3,many,TRDJ1,18,TRAV29/DV5,CARLRGLGDTRPTDKLIF,TGTGCAAGACTACGTGGACTGGGGGATACGCGTCCCACCGATAAACTCATCTTT
.,.,TRDJ1,16,TRDV1,CALGEEAPTGGYKLIF,TGTGCTCTTGGGGAAGAGGCTCCTACGGGGGGATATAAACTCATCTTT
.,few,TRDJ1,16,TRDV1,CALGELPPSYTDKLIF,TGTGCTCTTGGGGAACTCCCGCCATCGTACACCGATAAACTCATCTTT